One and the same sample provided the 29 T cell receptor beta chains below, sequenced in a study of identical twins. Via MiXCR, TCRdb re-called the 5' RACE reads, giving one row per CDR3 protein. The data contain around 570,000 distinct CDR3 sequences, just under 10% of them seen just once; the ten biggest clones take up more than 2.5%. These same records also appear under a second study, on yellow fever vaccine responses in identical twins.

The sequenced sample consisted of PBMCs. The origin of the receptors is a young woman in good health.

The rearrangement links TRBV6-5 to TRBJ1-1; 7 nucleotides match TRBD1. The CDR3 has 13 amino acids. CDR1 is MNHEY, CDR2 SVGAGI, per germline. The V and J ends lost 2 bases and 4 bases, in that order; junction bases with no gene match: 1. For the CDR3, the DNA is TGTGCCAGCAGTTACGGACAGGCCACTGAAGCTTTCTTT. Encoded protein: CASSYGQATEAFF.

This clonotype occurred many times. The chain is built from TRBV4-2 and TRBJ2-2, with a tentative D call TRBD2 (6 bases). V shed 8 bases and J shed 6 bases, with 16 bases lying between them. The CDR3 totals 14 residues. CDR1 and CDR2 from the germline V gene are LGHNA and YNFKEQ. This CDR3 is CASGPIREAGELFF. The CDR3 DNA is TGTGCCAGCGGGCCTATAAGGGAGGCCGGGGAGCTGTTTTTT.

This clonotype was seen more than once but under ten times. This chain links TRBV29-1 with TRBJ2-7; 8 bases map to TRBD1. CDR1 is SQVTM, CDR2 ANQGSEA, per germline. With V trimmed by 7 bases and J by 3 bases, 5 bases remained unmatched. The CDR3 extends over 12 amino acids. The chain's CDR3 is CSGGQGLYEQYF. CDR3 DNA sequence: TGCAGCGGAGGACAGGGACTCTACGAGCAGTACTTC.

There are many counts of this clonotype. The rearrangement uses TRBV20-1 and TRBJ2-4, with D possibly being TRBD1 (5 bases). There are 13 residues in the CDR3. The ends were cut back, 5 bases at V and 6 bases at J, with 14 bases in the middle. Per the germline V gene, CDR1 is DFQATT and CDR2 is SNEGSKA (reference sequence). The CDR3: CSAPRQQLNIQYF. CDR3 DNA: TGCAGTGCTCCTAGACAGCAATTAAACATTCAGTACTTC.

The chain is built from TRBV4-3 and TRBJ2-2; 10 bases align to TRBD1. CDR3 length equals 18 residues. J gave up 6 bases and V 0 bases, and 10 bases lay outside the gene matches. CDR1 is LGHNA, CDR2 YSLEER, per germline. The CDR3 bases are TGCGCCAGCAGCCAAGAGGAGCCGGGCGGACAGGGGGCCGGGGAGCTGTTTTTT. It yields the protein CASSQEEPGGQGAGELFF.

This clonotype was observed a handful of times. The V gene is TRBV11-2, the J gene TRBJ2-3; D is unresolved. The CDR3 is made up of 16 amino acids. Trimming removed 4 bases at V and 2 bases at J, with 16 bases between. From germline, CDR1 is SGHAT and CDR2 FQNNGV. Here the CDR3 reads CASSSPYGGATDTQYF. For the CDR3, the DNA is TGTGCCAGCAGCTCCCCGTACGGTGGAGCCACAGATACGCAGTATTTT.

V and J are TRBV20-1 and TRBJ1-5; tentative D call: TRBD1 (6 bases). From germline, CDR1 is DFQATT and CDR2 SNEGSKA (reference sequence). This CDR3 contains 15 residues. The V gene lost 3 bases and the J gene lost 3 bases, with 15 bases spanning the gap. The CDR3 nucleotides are TGCAGTGCTAGGGATCTTCAGGGGTTCAATCAGCCCCAGCATTTT. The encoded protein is CSARDLQGFNQPQHF.

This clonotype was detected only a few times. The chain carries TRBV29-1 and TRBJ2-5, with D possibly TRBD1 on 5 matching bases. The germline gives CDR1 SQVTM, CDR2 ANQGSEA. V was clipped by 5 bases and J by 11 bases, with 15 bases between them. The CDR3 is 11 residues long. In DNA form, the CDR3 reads TGCAGCGTTCTCGACAGATCGCAACAGTACTTC. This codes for CSVLDRSQQYF.

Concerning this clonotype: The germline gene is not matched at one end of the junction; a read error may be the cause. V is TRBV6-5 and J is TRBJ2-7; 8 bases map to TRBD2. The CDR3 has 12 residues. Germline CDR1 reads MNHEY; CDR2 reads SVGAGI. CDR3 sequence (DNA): TGTGCCAGCAGTAGGCTAGCGGGTCGGACTCGTTTC. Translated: CASSRLAGRTRF.

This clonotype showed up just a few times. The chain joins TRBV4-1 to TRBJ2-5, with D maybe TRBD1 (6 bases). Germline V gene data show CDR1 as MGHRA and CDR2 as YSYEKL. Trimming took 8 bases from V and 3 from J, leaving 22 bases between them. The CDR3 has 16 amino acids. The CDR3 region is CASGPGSGQTKETQYF. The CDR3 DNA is TGCGCCAGCGGCCCGGGTTCGGGACAAACAAAAGAGACCCAGTACTTC.

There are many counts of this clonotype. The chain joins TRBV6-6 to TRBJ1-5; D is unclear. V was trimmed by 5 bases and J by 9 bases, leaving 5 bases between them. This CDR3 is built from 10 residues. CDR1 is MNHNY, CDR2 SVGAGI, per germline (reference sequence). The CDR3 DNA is TGTGCCAGCAGTCTAAGGCCCCAGCATTTT. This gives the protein CASSLRPQHF.

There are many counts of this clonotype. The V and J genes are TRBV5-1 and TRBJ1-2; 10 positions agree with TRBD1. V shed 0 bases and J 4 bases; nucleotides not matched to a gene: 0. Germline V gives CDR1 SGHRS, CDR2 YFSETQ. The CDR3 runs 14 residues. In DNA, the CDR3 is TGCGCCAGCAGCTTGGGACAGGGGGCCTATGGCTACACCTTC. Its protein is CASSLGQGAYGYTF.

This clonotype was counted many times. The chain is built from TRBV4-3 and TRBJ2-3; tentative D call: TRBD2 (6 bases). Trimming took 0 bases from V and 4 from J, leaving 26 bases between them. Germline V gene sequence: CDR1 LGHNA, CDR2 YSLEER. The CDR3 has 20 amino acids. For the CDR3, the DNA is TGCGCCAGCAGCCAAGAAGCAAAGGCGGGAAGGGTAAATGAGGCAGATACGCAGTATTTT. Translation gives CASSQEAKAGRVNEADTQYF.

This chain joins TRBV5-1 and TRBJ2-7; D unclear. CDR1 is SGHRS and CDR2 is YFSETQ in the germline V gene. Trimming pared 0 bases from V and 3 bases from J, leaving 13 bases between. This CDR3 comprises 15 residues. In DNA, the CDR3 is TGCGCCAGCAGCTTGGATTCAGCCGGATACTACGAGCAGTACTTC. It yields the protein CASSLDSAGYYEQYF.

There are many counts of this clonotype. The CDR3 reads CASSLAVIAGNEQFF. CDR3 DNA: TGTGCCAGCAGCTTAGCGGTCATAGCAGGTAATGAGCAGTTCTTC. V usage is TRBV11-2 and J usage is TRBJ2-1; D is ambiguous. The CDR3 is made up of 15 amino acids. In germline, CDR1 is SGHAT, CDR2 FQNNGV. Trimming pared 1 base from V and 7 bases from J, leaving 14 bases between.

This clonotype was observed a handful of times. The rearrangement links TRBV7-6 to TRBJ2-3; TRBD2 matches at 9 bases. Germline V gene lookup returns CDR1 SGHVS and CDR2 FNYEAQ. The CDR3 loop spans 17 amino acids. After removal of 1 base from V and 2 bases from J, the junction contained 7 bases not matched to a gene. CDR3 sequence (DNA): TGTGCCAGCAGCTTAGGAGATCTAGCGGGACCCACAGATACGCAGTATTTT. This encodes CASSLGDLAGPTDTQYF.

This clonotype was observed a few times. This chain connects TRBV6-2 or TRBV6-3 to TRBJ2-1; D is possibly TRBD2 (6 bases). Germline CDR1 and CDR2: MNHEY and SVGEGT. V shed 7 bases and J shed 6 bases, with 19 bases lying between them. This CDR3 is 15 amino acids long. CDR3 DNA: TGTGCCAGCACCACCTCCGGGGGAGATCTCAATGAGCAGTTCTTC. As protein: CASTTSGGDLNEQFF.

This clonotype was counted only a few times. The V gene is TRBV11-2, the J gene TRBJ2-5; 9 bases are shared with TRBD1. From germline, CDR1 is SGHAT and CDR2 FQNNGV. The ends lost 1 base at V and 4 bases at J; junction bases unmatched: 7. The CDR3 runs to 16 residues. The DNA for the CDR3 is TGTGCCAGCAGCTTAGGGGGGACAGGGCTTGGAGAGACCCAGTACTTC. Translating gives CASSLGGTGLGETQYF.

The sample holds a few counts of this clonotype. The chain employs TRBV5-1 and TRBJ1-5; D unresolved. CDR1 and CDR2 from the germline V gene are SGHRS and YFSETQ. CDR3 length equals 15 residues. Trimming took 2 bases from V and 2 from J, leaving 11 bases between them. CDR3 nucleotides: TGCGCCAGCAGCTTATTGGGTGGCGGCAATCAGCCCCAGCATTTT. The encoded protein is CASSLLGGGNQPQHF.

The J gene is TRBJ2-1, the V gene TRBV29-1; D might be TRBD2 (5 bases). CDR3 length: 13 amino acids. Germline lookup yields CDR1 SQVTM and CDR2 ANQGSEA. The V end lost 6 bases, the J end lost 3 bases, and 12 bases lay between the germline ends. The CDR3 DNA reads TGCAGCGTGATCCGCCGGGACTACAATGAGCAGTTCTTC. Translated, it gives CSVIRRDYNEQFF.

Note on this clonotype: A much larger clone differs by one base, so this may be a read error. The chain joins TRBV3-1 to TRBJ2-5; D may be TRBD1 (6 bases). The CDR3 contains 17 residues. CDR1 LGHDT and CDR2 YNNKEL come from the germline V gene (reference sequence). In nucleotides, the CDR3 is TGTGCCTGCAGCCGTCCATCTCGGACAGAGTACCAAGAGACCCAGTACTTC. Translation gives CACSRPSRTEYQETQYF.

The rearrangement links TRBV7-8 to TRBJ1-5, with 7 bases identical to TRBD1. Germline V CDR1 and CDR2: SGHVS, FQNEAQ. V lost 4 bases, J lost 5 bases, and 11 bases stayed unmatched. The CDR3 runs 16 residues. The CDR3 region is CASSSPGQKPYQPQHF. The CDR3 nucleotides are TGTGCCAGCAGCTCACCGGGACAGAAACCTTATCAGCCCCAGCATTTT. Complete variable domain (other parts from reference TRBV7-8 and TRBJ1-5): GAGVSQSPRYKVAKRGQDVALRCDPISGHVSLFWYQQALGQGPEFLTYFQNEAQLDKSGLPSDRFFAERPEGSVSTLKIQRTQQEDSAVYLCASSSPGQKPYQPQHFGDGTRLSIL.

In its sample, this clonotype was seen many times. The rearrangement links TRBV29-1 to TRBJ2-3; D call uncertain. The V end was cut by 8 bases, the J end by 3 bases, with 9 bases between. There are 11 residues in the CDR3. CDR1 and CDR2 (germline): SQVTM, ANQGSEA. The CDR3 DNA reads TGCAGCTTAGCCCAGACAGATACGCAGTATTTT. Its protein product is CSLAQTDTQYF.

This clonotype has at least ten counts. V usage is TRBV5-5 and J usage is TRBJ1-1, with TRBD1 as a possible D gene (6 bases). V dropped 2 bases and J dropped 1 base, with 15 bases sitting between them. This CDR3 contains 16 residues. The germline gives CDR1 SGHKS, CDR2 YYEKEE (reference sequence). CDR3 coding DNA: TGTGCCAGCAGCTTTTTGATGCAGGGGACGAACACTGAAGCTTTCTTT. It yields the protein CASSFLMQGTNTEAFF.

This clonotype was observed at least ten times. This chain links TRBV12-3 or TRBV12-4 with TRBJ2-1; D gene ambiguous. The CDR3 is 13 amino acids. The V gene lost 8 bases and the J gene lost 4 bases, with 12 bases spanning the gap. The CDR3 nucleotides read TGTGCCAGCCTAAAAGACGAGTACAATGAGCAGTTCTTC. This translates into CASLKDEYNEQFF.

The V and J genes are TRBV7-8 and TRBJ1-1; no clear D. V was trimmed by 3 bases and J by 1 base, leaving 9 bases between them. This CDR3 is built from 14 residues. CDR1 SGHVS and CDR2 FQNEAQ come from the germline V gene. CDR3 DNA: TGTGCCAGCAGCTTTTTGATAGCGAACACTGAAGCTTTCTTT. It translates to CASSFLIANTEAFF.

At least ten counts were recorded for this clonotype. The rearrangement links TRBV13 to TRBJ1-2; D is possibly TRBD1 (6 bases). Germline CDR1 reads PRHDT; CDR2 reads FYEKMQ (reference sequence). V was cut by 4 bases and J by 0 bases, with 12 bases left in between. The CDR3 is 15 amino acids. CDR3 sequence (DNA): TGTGCCAGCAGCTCCCGGGACACCACTAACTATGGCTACACCTTC. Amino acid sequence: CASSSRDTTNYGYTF.

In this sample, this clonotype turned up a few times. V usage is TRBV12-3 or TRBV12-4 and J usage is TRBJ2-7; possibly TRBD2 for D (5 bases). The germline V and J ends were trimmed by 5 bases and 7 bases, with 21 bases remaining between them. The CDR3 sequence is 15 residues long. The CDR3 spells CASSSGSREWWEQYF. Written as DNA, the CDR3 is TGTGCCAGCAGTAGCGGCTCCCGGGAATGGTGGGAGCAGTACTTC.

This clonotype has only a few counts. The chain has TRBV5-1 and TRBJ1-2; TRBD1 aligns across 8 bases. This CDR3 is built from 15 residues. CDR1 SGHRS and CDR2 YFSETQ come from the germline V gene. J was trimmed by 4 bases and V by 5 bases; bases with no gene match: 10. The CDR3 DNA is TGCGCCAGCAGTCCAAGGACTACAGGGGGCTATGGCTACACCTTC. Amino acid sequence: CASSPRTTGGYGYTF.